These T cell receptor beta chains were read from a single sample in a study of shared T cell receptors in the human thymus. Some clones are missing from TCRdb's copy, which holds only in-frame ones; the method was immunoSEQ multiplex PCR. The sample has more than 300,000 clones; just under 95% are singletons. What was sequenced was thymocytes. These receptors were obtained from a human donor. Both conserved end residues are part of each CDR3. The D gene is left open where the match is weak. Rows may omit the clone size; those that give it use once, few, many or a size class.

D gene	J gene	V gene	clone size	CDR3 DNA	CDR3 protein
-	TRBJ1-4	TRBV11-2	-	TGTGCCAGCAGCTTAGAGGAGGGGAGTGAAAAACTGTTTTTT	CASSLEEGSEKLFF
TRBD1	TRBJ1-6	TRBV27	-	TGTGCCAGCAGTACTTACAGGGGGCTAGCGATGCCTTCACCCCTCCACTTT	CASSTYRGLAMPSPLHF
TRBD1	TRBJ2-7	TRBV28	-	TGTGCCAGCAGAAGGGGACAGGGCCTCTCCTACGAGCAGTACTTC	CASRRGQGLSYEQYF
-	TRBJ2-7	TRBV4-3	-	TGCGCCAGCAGCCAAGATACGCCCGGTTGGGCTAGCTCATACGAGCAGTACTTC	CASSQDTPGWASSYEQYF
-	TRBJ1-5	TRBV5-1	once	TGCGCCAGCAGCCCCCGGGGTGAAAGCAATCAGCCCCAGCATTTT	CASSPRGESNQPQHF
TRBD2	TRBJ2-7	TRBV14	-	TGTGCCAGCAGCCAAGTACTAGCGGGACCCTCCTACGAGCAGTACTTC	CASSQVLAGPSYEQYF
-	TRBJ2-1	TRBV9	-	TGTGCCAGCAGCGTAGGGGACAATGAGCAGTTCTTC	CASSVGDNEQFF
-	TRBJ1-2	TRBV5-1	-	TGCGCCAGCAGCTGGGCGGTGGAACGAGGCTACACCTTC	CASSWAVERGYTF
TRBD2	TRBJ2-3	TRBV9	-	TGTGCCAGCAGCGTAGGACTAGCGGGAGTCACAGATACGCAGTATTTT	CASSVGLAGVTDTQYF
-	TRBJ2-1	TRBV5-5	-	TGTGCCAGCAGCTTGGAGCAGGAGGTGGATGAGCAGTTCTTC	CASSLEQEVDEQFF
-	TRBJ2-3	TRBV28	-	TGTGCCAGCAGAAAAGGCCCGTCGGGGACGCGCACAGATACGCAGTATTTT	CASRKGPSGTRTDTQYF
-	TRBJ1-2	TRBV5-6	-	TGTGCCAGCCTTCTGTCCAGGGGATATGGCTACACCTTC	CASLLSRGYGYTF
TRBD1	TRBJ2-7	TRBV6-1	-	TGTGCCAGCAGTGAAGAAGGGGGACAGAATTTTTTTTCCTACGAGCAGTACTTC	CASSEEGGQNFFSYEQYF
TRBD2	TRBJ2-5	TRBV19	-	TGTGCCAGTAGCCTACTAGCGGGGTATGGGAGAGAGACCCAGTACTTC	CASSLLAGYGRETQYF
TRBD1	TRBJ1-2	TRBV7-2	-	TGTGCCAGCACCCGACAGGGAGCCTATGGCTACACCTTC	CASTRQGAYGYTF
TRBD1	TRBJ2-5	TRBV13	once	TGTGCCAGCAGCGACCGGGACAGACTCCAAGAGACCCAGTACTTC	CASSDRDRLQETQYF
TRBD1	TRBJ1-5	TRBV28	-	TGTGCCAGCACCATACCAAGCCACAGGGGGCCGTCCGCCCAGCATTTT	CASTIPSHRGPSAQHF
-	TRBJ1-1	TRBV7-2	-	TGTGCCAGCAGCCTCCGGCCGAACACTGAAGCTTTCTTT	CASSLRPNTEAFF
TRBD1	TRBJ2-3	TRBV10-1	-	TGCGCCACCAGCTGGTTCGAAGGGGGCTGCACAGATACGCAGTATTTT	CATSWFEGGCTDTQYF
-	TRBJ2-6	TRBV5-1	-	TGCGCCAGCAGCTTATTGCGGAGGACCTCTGGGGCCAACGTCCTGACTTTC	CASSLLRRTSGANVLTF
TRBD2	TRBJ2-5	TRBV9	-	TGTGCCAGCAGCGTATCCCCCCTAGCGGGAGCCCGCCAAGAGACCCAGTACTTC	CASSVSPLAGARQETQYF
TRBD1	TRBJ1-2	TRBV28	-	TGTGCCAGCAGTTTACGGACAGGTAGTTTTTGGGGCTACACCTTC	CASSLRTGSFWGYTF
TRBD2	TRBJ2-4	TRBV27	-	TGTGCCTCCCGGGGGGGGGCTTTTGACAAAAACATTCAGTACTTC	CASRGGAFDKNIQYF
TRBD2	TRBJ2-7	TRBV7-2	-	TGTGCCAGCAGTTGGAAGCGGGAGAAGGACGAGCAGTACTTC	CASSWKREKDEQYF
-	TRBJ2-3	TRBV4-2	-	TGTGCCAGCAGCCAAGATAATAACCGAGATACGCAGTATTTT	CASSQDNNRDTQYF
-	TRBJ1-2	TRBV7-3	-	TGTGCCAGCAGCTTAACGGGCCCCGAAGGTGGCTACACCTTC	CASSLTGPEGGYTF
-	TRBJ2-1	TRBV7-2	-	TGTGCCAGCAGCTTAGACCTAGGAACAACCTACAATGAGCAGTTCTTC	CASSLDLGTTYNEQFF
-	TRBJ1-2	TRBV5-4	-	TGTGCCAGCAGCTTAAGGCAGGGAAGGAGGAACTATGGCTACACCTTC	CASSLRQGRRNYGYTF
TRBD1	TRBJ1-1	TRBV4-3	-	TGCGCCAGCAGCCGGGAGACAGGGGCGACTGAAGCTTTCTTT	CASSRETGATEAFF
TRBD1	TRBJ1-2	TRBV27	-	TGTGCCAGCAGTACTGCTGAGGGGGCCTTGCGTGGCTACACCTTC	CASSTAEGALRGYTF
-	TRBJ2-1	TRBV7-3	-	TGTGCCAGCAGTCTTAACAATGAGCAGTTCTTC	CASSLNNEQFF
TRBD2	TRBJ2-1	TRBV7-8	-	TGTGCCAGCAGCCCGAGGACTAGCGGGAGAAGGGGCTTCCGGAATGAGCAGTTCTTC	CASSPRTSGRRGFRNEQFF
TRBD2	TRBJ2-2	TRBV27	-	TGTGCCAGCAGCCGCGCAGCGGGAGGCACCGGGGAGCTGTTTTTT	CASSRAAGGTGELFF
-	TRBJ2-5	TRBV11-1	-	TGTGCCAGCAGCTTAGAATCACCGCGGTCGATGGAGACCCAGTACTTC	CASSLESPRSMETQYF
-	TRBJ1-1	TRBV27	-	TGTGCCAGCAGTTTTTCATCCAACACTGAAGCTTTCTTT	CASSFSSNTEAFF
TRBD1	TRBJ2-1	TRBV7-7	-	TGTGCTAGCAGCTTAGGGCCCAACAGGGGGAGAGGGAATGAGCAGTTCTTC	CASSLGPNRGRGNEQFF
TRBD1	TRBJ1-2	TRBV27	-	TGTGCCAGCAGTTTATCCCCTTTTCTGGGACAGGGTACGTCCGGCTATGGCTACACCTTC	CASSLSPFLGQGTSGYGYTF